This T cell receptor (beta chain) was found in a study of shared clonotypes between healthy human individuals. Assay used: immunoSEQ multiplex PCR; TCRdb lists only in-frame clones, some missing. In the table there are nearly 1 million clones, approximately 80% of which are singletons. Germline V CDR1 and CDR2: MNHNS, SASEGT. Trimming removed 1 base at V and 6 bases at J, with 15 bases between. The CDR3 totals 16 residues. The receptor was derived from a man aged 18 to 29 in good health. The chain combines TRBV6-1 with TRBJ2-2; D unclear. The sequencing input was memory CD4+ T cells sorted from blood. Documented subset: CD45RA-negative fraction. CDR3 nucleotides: TGTGCCAGCAGTGAAGTGAAGCACGACGGCCCCGGGGAGCTGTTTTTT. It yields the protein CASSEVKHDGPGELFF.